The 28 T cell receptor beta chains in this list originate from one sample, sequenced in a study of blood T cell repertoires in COVID-19. The protocol was immunoSEQ multiplex PCR, while the TCRdb copy is restricted to in-frame clones and leaves out a portion. Of roughly 100,000 clones listed, about 80% are singletons. The material sequenced was peripheral blood. These receptors all come from a human donor in a cohort sampled during active COVID-19.

This clone has just a few counts. This rearrangement joins TRBV7-9 to TRBJ1-3; D ambiguous. Germline assignment: CDR1 SEHNR and CDR2 FQNEAQ (reference sequence). The V and J ends lost 3 bases and 0 bases respectively, with 9 bases between them. This CDR3 is 15 amino acids long. In DNA, the CDR3 is TGTGCCAGCAGCTTCGCGGGGAGCTCTGGAAACACCATATATTTT. It is translated as CASSFAGSSGNTIYF.

The CDR3 DNA reads as TGTGCCAGCAGCGTAGAGGACAGGGAGGGCGAGCAGTACTTC. It is translated as CASSVEDREGEQYF. The genes are TRBV9 and TRBJ2-7; TRBD1 is a possible D gene (8 bases). Looked up from germline, CDR1 is SGDLS and CDR2 is YYNGEE. V was clipped by 0 bases and J by 6 bases, with 13 bases between them. This CDR3 region has 14 residues. The full variable domain, with the rest looked up from reference TRBV9 and TRBJ2-7, is DSGVTQTPKHLITATGQRVTLRCSPRSGDLSVYWYQQSLDQGLQFLIQYYNGEERAKGNILERFSAQQFPDLHSELNLSSLELGDSALYFCASSVEDREGEQYFGPGTRLTVT.

The DNA for the CDR3 is TGTGCCAGCAGTGAGATGACAGGTACCTACGAGCAGTACTTC. This gives the protein CASSEMTGTYEQYF. The chain recombines TRBV6-1 with TRBJ2-7, with a tentative D call TRBD1 (6 bases). This CDR3 has 14 amino acids. The V gene lost 3 bases and the J gene lost 2 bases, with 11 bases spanning the gap. Germline CDR1 reads MNHNS; CDR2 reads SASEGT.

The chain carries TRBV6-5 and TRBJ2-7; TRBD2 might be the D (5 bases). The CDR3 sequence is 15 residues long. Trimming cost V 0 bases and J 6 bases, with 15 bases left between them. Germline V lookup: CDR1 MNHEY, CDR2 SVGAGI. The CDR3 is CASSYSSIARGEQYF. The CDR3 DNA reads TGTGCCAGCAGTTACTCGAGCATCGCTCGGGGCGAGCAGTACTTC.

The chain uses TRBV5-1 and TRBJ2-5; the D gene is possibly TRBD1 (6 bases). V was pared by 1 base and J by 4 bases, with 11 bases between. Germline V gene sequence: CDR1 SGHRS, CDR2 YFSETQ. The CDR3 loop spans 14 amino acids. CDR3 in amino acids: CASSLTGYGETQYF. The CDR3 DNA reads as TGCGCCAGCAGCTTGACAGGGTACGGAGAGACCCAGTACTTC.

The V and J genes are TRBV7-2 and TRBJ2-5; D possibly corresponds to TRBD1 (6 bases). The CDR3 covers 14 residues. Deletions cut 4 bases from V and 2 bases from J, with 11 bases between. Germline CDR1 and CDR2: SGHTA and FQGNSA. CDR3 protein: CASSSDRNQETQYF. CDR3 nucleotide sequence: TGTGCCAGCAGCTCAGACAGGAATCAAGAGACCCAGTACTTC.

CDR3 sequence: CASSPINRDNSPLHF. The CDR3 region has the DNA TGTGCCAGCTCACCAATTAACAGGGATAATTCACCCCTCCACTTT. The rearrangement links TRBV18 to TRBJ1-6, with D possibly matching TRBD1 (6 bases). Per the germline V gene, CDR1 is KGHSH and CDR2 is LQKENI. Trimming pared 2 bases from V and 5 bases from J, leaving 10 bases between. This CDR3 is built from 15 residues.

The chain combines TRBV6-5 with TRBJ1-5; D might be TRBD1 (6 bases). V was clipped by 6 bases and J by 8 bases, with 17 bases between them. CDR3 length: 14 amino acids. Germline V gene data show CDR1 as MNHEY and CDR2 as SVGAGI. The DNA of the CDR3 is TGTGCCAGCAGCCTCACAGGGACCTATGAGCCCCAGCATTTT. Translation: CASSLTGTYEPQHF.

The chain couples TRBV27 to TRBJ1-5; D not resolved. Germline V gene lookup returns CDR1 MNHEY and CDR2 SMNVEV (reference sequence). CDR3 length: 12 residues. V was trimmed by 3 bases and J by 3 bases, leaving 3 bases between them. In nucleotides, the CDR3 is TGTGCCAGCAGTTTCCTCAATCAGCCCCAGCATTTT. Translation: CASSFLNQPQHF.

This clone was observed once. The chain couples TRBV5-4 to TRBJ2-7, with a tentative D call TRBD1 (7 bases). Germline CDR1 reads SGHNT; CDR2 reads YYREEE (reference sequence). The length of the CDR3 is 15 residues. Deletions cut 10 bases from V and 2 bases from J, with 22 bases between. The CDR3 nucleotides are TGTGCCTACGGCGGGAAGACAGGGACCGCCTACGAGCAGTACTTC. Its translation: CAYGGKTGTAYEQYF.

The chain has TRBV28 and TRBJ1-2, with D uncertain. CDR3 length: 13 residues. Germline-derived CDR1 and CDR2 are MDHEN and SYDVKM. Deletions cut 7 bases from V and 2 bases from J, with 11 bases between. CDR3: CASTAATNYGYTF. In DNA form, the CDR3 reads TGTGCCAGCACGGCAGCGACCAACTATGGCTACACCTTC.

The chain carries TRBV5-1 and TRBJ2-5; 7 nucleotides align to TRBD2. There are 15 residues in the CDR3. Germline values: CDR1 SGHRS, CDR2 YFSETQ. Trimming at V came to 6 bases and at J to 5 bases, leaving 13 bases not matched to a gene. DNA for the CDR3: TGCGCCAGCAAGCTAGCGGCCGCCATAAGTGAGACCCAGTACTTC. Residues: CASKLAAAISETQYF.

J is TRBJ2-1 and V is TRBV4-2; 11 positions agree with TRBD2. The V gene's germline CDR1 is LGHNA and CDR2 YNFKEQ. CDR3 length equals 17 residues. With 0 bases clipped from V and 9 bases from J, the junction kept 10 bases outside the gene matches. Here the CDR3 reads CASSQENSGGAGTEQFF. The CDR3 DNA reads TGTGCCAGCAGCCAAGAGAATAGCGGGGGGGCCGGCACTGAGCAGTTCTTC.

The J gene is TRBJ1-5, the V gene TRBV6-5; unclear D gene. There are 15 residues in the CDR3. Between the trimmed V and J ends, which lost 5 bases and 0 bases, there was a span of 11 bases. Germline V CDR1 and CDR2: MNHEY, SVGAGI. CDR3 coding DNA: TGTGCCAGCAGTAGAGGAGCTCATAGCAATCAGCCCCAGCATTTT. Translating it yields CASSRGAHSNQPQHF.

The genes are TRBV7-6 and TRBJ1-1; D is uncertain. This CDR3 has 13 amino acids. Germline CDR1 reads SGHVS; CDR2 reads FNYEAQ. Trimming removed 6 bases from V and 3 bases from J, with 11 bases in between. The CDR3 DNA reads as TGTGCCAGCAGTTGGCAGTCGTACACTGAAGCTTTCTTT. As protein: CASSWQSYTEAFF.

DNA for the CDR3: TGTGCCAGCAGCGTAAGCACAGGGGTTGCAACTAATGAAAAACTGTTTTTT. Its translation: CASSVSTGVATNEKLFF. The rearrangement links TRBV9 to TRBJ1-4; the match to TRBD1 covers 7 bases. V lost 1 base to trimming and J lost 0 bases; unmatched junction nucleotides: 6. Germline-derived CDR1 and CDR2 are SGDLS and YYNGEE. The length of the CDR3 is 17 residues.

This clone has only a few counts. This chain links TRBV28 with TRBJ2-7; 7 bases line up with TRBD2. V was clipped by 6 bases and J by 4 bases; unmatched bases: 9. The germline V gene has CDR1 MDHEN and CDR2 SYDVKM. This CDR3 is 14 amino acids long. The CDR3 loop reads CASSPIIGGYEQYF. CDR3 DNA: TGTGCCAGCAGCCCGATCATCGGGGGGTACGAGCAGTACTTC.

This clone came up once. The V call is TRBV24-1, the J call TRBJ2-5; D possibly corresponds to TRBD1 (6 bases). The CDR3 loop spans 13 amino acids. V dropped 6 bases and J dropped 0 bases, with 7 bases sitting between them. The V gene's germline CDR1 is KGHDR and CDR2 SFDVKD. CDR3 residues: CATSRGYQETQYF. The DNA for the CDR3 is TGTGCCACCAGTAGGGGGTACCAAGAGACCCAGTACTTC.

This rearrangement joins TRBV5-1 to TRBJ1-2, with a weak D call TRBD1 (5 bases). CDR3 length: 14 amino acids. Per germline, CDR1 SGHRS and CDR2 YFSETQ. The germline V and J ends were trimmed by 3 bases and 4 bases, with 13 bases remaining between them. In DNA form, the CDR3 reads TGCGCCAGCAGCTCAGGTCTAAGGGGCTATGGCTACACCTTC. This gives the protein CASSSGLRGYGYTF.

The V gene is TRBV5-1, the J gene TRBJ2-5; D is possibly TRBD1 (5 bases). The CDR3 is made up of 14 amino acids. The germline CDR1 and CDR2 sequences are SGHRS and YFSETQ. The germline V and J ends were trimmed by 2 bases and 0 bases, with 8 bases remaining between them. The CDR3 sequence: CASSLMTDQETQYF. The CDR3 bases are TGCGCCAGCAGCTTAATGACAGACCAAGAGACCCAGTACTTC. Combining the CDR3 with reference TRBV5-1 and TRBJ2-5 gives the whole variable domain KAGVTQTPRYLIKTRGQQVTLSCSPISGHRSVSWYQQTPGQGLQFLFEYFSETQRNKGNFPGRFSGRQFSNSRSEMNVSTLELGDSALYLCASSLMTDQETQYFGPGTRLLVL.

The chain is built from TRBV11-3 and TRBJ2-7, with D uncertain. Trimming shortened V by 0 bases and J by 1 base, and 10 bases separated the two germline ends. The germline gives CDR1 SGHNT, CDR2 YENEEA. The CDR3 loop spans 15 amino acids. The CDR3 DNA reads as TGTGCCAGCAGCTTAGATCACGCCAGGTCCTACGAGCAGTACTTC. It codes for CASSLDHARSYEQYF.

The rearrangement links TRBV18 to TRBJ2-5; D possibly corresponds to TRBD1 (6 bases). Trimming took off 6 bases at V and 4 bases at J, with 18 bases between the two ends. This CDR3 is 15 amino acids long. Germline CDR1 reads KGHSH; CDR2 reads LQKENI. CDR3 protein: CASSTQPGHRETQYF. Written as DNA, the CDR3 is TGTGCCAGCTCGACCCAACCGGGACACAGAGAGACCCAGTACTTC.

The chain carries TRBV6-2 or TRBV6-3 and TRBJ1-5; D is undetermined. V lost 4 bases and J 6 bases, leaving 10 bases between the germline ends. Germline V gives CDR1 MNHEY, CDR2 SVGEGT. The CDR3 has 13 residues. CDR3 loop: CASSWGAGQPQHF. The CDR3 region has the DNA TGTGCCAGCAGTTGGGGTGCGGGTCAGCCCCAGCATTTT.

The chain combines TRBV5-4 with TRBJ2-3; the match to TRBD2 covers 7 bases. The germline V gene encodes CDR1 SGHNT and CDR2 YYREEE (reference sequence). The CDR3 covers 12 residues. The junction had 10 bases not matched to a gene; V was cut back by 4 bases and J by 14 bases. CDR3 protein: CASSLVGTNPYF. CDR3 DNA: TGTGCCAGCAGCCTCGTGGGGACTAATCCGTATTTT.

V and J are TRBV7-9 and TRBJ2-7; TRBD1 aligns across 10 bases. Germline assignment: CDR1 SEHNR and CDR2 FQNEAQ (reference sequence). V was pared by 6 bases and J by 3 bases, with 11 bases of the junction left unmatched. The CDR3 has 16 residues. CDR3 protein: CASSITGGTGVYEQYF. The CDR3 nucleotides read TGTGCCAGCAGTATTACTGGGGGGACAGGGGTCTACGAGCAGTACTTC.

The chain couples TRBV19 to TRBJ1-4, with TRBD1 matching over 8 bases. Germline trimming cut 6 bases from V and 7 bases from J; bases unmatched to any gene: 10. The CDR3 contains 15 residues. Germline CDR1 is LNHDA and CDR2 is SQIVND (reference sequence). CDR3 bases: TGTGCCAGTAGATCAGCAGGGGGCCGGGGTGAAAAACTGTTTTTT. Translated, it gives CASRSAGGRGEKLFF. Variable domain in full (rest from reference TRBV19 and TRBJ1-4): DGGITQSPKYLFRKEGQNVTLSCEQNLNHDAMYWYRQDPGQGLRLIYYSQIVNDFQKGDIAEGYSVSREKKESFPLTVTSAQKNPTAFYLCASRSAGGRGEKLFFGSGTQLSVL.

This rearrangement joins TRBV5-1 to TRBJ2-7; TRBD1 matches at 9 bases. There are 14 residues in the CDR3. V shed 5 bases, J shed 4 bases, and the junction held 7 bases outside the gene matches. Germline-derived CDR1 and CDR2 are SGHRS and YFSETQ. CDR3 region: CASRQGAGVYEQYF. CDR3 DNA: TGCGCCAGCAGACAGGGGGCGGGCGTTTACGAGCAGTACTTC.

J is TRBJ1-6 and V is TRBV6-5; 7 nucleotides align to TRBD1. CDR3 length equals 16 residues. Germline trimming cut 0 bases from V and 10 bases from J; bases unmatched to any gene: 9. Looked up from germline, CDR1 is MNHEY and CDR2 is SVGAGI. In DNA form, the CDR3 reads TGTGCCAGCAGTTACTCGACAGGGACAGCGTACTCACCCCTCCACTTT. Translated, it gives CASSYSTGTAYSPLHF.